A single TCR beta chain is shown here with its context. No antigen is known for it. The data derive from a study of cytomegalovirus exposure and HLA in healthy donors. Study-wide background: Findings of an earlier analysis included more than 90 million unique TCR beta sequences from 190 million or so T cells.

PCR primers comprised 60 Vbeta and 13 Jbeta primers. Sequenced by immunoSEQ multiplex PCR; TCRdb stores in-frame clones only, minus some. The profile shows roughly 98,000 clones, around 77% of them singletons. CDR1 is DFQATT, CDR2 SNEGSKA, per germline (reference sequence). This CDR3 is built from 11 residues. Trimming shortened V by 4 bases and J by 10 bases, and 13 bases separated the two germline ends. Healthy individuals who donated bone marrow served as the donors. General study points: Certain indistinguishable V segments, among them TRBV6-2 and TRBV6-3, were excluded.

Sequenced material: PBMCs. This clonotype originated in a man aged 35-49 years in good health and CMV-seronegative. This chain links TRBV20-1 with TRBJ1-1; weak D call: TRBD1 (6 bases). The CDR3 DNA sequence: TGCAGTGCTAAGTTACAGGGTTCAGCTTTCTTT. Amino acid sequence: CSAKLQGSAFF.